The 20 T cell receptor beta chains given below trace back to one sample, sequenced in a study of blood T cell repertoires in COVID-19. Assay: immunoSEQ multiplex PCR; the TCRdb copy retains only in-frame clones and omits some. The sample yields under 200,000 clones, around 75% seen once. What was sequenced was peripheral blood. All receptors come from a woman aged 40 to 50 with COVID-19, enrolled during active disease.

The V call is TRBV27, the J call TRBJ1-3; no clear D gene. There are 14 residues in the CDR3. V lost 8 bases to trimming and J lost 6 bases, with 17 bases between them. The germline V gene has CDR1 MNHEY and CDR2 SMNVEV (reference sequence). The CDR3 DNA reads TGTGCCAGCGCACTTTCACAGTTCACAAACACCATATATTTT. This gives the protein CASALSQFTNTIYF.

This clone came up once. Other DNA sequences in the sample encode the same CDR3. This rearrangement joins TRBV7-7 to TRBJ2-1; 9 bases agree with TRBD1. The J segment lost 5 bases and the V segment lost 5 bases, leaving 4 bases of the junction unmatched. This CDR3 spans 14 amino acids. Germline V gene data show CDR1 as SSHAT and CDR2 as FNYEAQ (reference sequence). CDR3 DNA sequence: TGTGCCAGCAGCCTGCGGACAGGGGACAATGAGCAGTTCTTC. This sequence encodes CASSLRTGDNEQFF. The whole variable domain, remainder taken from reference TRBV7-7 and TRBJ2-1, is GAGVSQSPRYKVTKRGQDVTLRCDPISSHATLYWYQQALGQGPEFLTYFNYEAQPDKSGLPSDRFSAERPEGSISTLTIQRTEQRDSAMYRCASSLRTGDNEQFFGPGTRLTVL.

In nucleotides, the CDR3 is TGCGCCAGCAGTATTACCTACAATGAGCAGTTCTTC. Protein sequence: CASSITYNEQFF. V and J are TRBV5-1 and TRBJ2-1; D is ambiguous. Trimming cost V 5 bases and J 2 bases, with 5 bases left between them. The CDR3 contains 12 residues. CDR1 is SGHRS and CDR2 is YFSETQ in the germline V gene.

The chain combines TRBV2 with TRBJ2-7, with 16 bases matching TRBD2. J was trimmed by 2 bases and V by 4 bases; bases with no gene match: 8. The germline gives CDR1 SNHLY, CDR2 FYNNEI. The CDR3 has 18 amino acids. This CDR3 reads CASSVGLAGGRRPYEQYF. CDR3 sequence (DNA): TGTGCCAGCAGTGTGGGACTAGCGGGAGGGCGTAGGCCCTACGAGCAGTACTTC.

The chain recombines TRBV30 with TRBJ1-1, with 7 positions matching TRBD1. Looked up from germline, CDR1 is GTSNPN and CDR2 is SVGIG (reference sequence). Germline trimming cut 7 bases from V and 3 bases from J; bases unmatched to any gene: 8. This CDR3 contains 13 residues. Here the CDR3 reads CASAGQPDTEAFF. The CDR3 coding sequence is TGTGCCTCTGCGGGACAGCCAGACACTGAAGCTTTCTTT. The full variable domain, its missing parts supplied by reference TRBV30 and TRBJ1-1, is SQTIHQWPATLVQPVGSPLSLECTVEGTSNPNLYWYRQAAGRGLQLLFYSVGIGQISSEVPQNLSASRPQDRQFILSSKKLLLSDSGFYLCASAGQPDTEAFFGQGTRLTVV.

This chain uses TRBV5-1 with TRBJ2-1, with D maybe TRBD1 (6 bases). The CDR3 sequence is 15 residues long. With 0 bases removed from V and 3 bases from J, the gap between germline ends came to 10 bases. In germline, CDR1 is SGHRS, CDR2 YFSETQ. The CDR3 here is CASSLEGTSYNEQFF. The DNA for the CDR3 is TGCGCCAGCAGCTTGGAAGGGACAAGCTACAATGAGCAGTTCTTC. Using reference TRBV5-1 and TRBJ2-1 for the parts outside the CDR3, the full variable domain is KAGVTQTPRYLIKTRGQQVTLSCSPISGHRSVSWYQQTPGQGLQFLFEYFSETQRNKGNFPGRFSGRQFSNSRSEMNVSTLELGDSALYLCASSLEGTSYNEQFFGPGTRLTVL.

The V call is TRBV19, the J call TRBJ2-1, with 9 positions matching TRBD1. CDR1 LNHDA and CDR2 SQIVND come from the germline V gene (reference sequence). There are 16 residues in the CDR3. V lost 5 bases and J lost 2; bases outside the gene matches: 7. The DNA for the CDR3 is TGTGCCAGTAGTCACGGGACAGGGAGAACCTACAATGAGCAGTTCTTC. Protein: CASSHGTGRTYNEQFF. Supplemented by reference TRBV19 and TRBJ2-1, the full variable domain reads DGGITQSPKYLFRKEGQNVTLSCEQNLNHDAMYWYRQDPGQGLRLIYYSQIVNDFQKGDIAEGYSVSREKKESFPLTVTSAQKNPTAFYLCASSHGTGRTYNEQFFGPGTRLTVL.

This sequence joins TRBV2 and TRBJ2-2, with TRBD2 identical over 8 bases. V dropped 8 bases and J dropped 4; count of bases not matched to a gene: 12. This CDR3 is built from 16 residues. Per germline, CDR1 SNHLY and CDR2 FYNNEI. The CDR3 nucleotides are TGTGCCAGCCGTGCCCCCGGGGCGGGGGGCACCGGGGAGCTGTTTTTT. This gives the protein CASRAPGAGGTGELFF.

The rearrangement joins TRBV23-1 to TRBJ2-6; TRBD1 is a possible D gene (6 bases). TRBV23-1 is annotated as an ORF whose role is uncertain. The CDR3 is 17 residues long. The CDR3 nucleotides are TGCGCTATCGCCGACAGGCCCCTGCATTCTGGGGCCAACGTCCTGACTTTC. It is translated as CAIADRPLHSGANVLTF.

This clone was counted only a few times. The V call is TRBV6-5, the J call TRBJ1-2; a weak D match, TRBD1 (5 bases). There are 13 residues in the CDR3. With 7 bases removed from V and 2 bases from J, the gap between germline ends came to 11 bases. The germline gives CDR1 MNHEY, CDR2 SVGAGI. As DNA, the CDR3 is TGTGCCAGCACCCCCGACAGAAACTATGGCTACACCTTC. Translating it yields CASTPDRNYGYTF.

The chain joins TRBV19 to TRBJ2-7; D gene ambiguous. Germline values: CDR1 LNHDA, CDR2 SQIVND (reference sequence). CDR3 length equals 13 residues. V was cut by 4 bases and J by 7 bases, with 14 bases left in between. Written as DNA, the CDR3 is TGTGCCAGTAGTACGGATCCCCTGCGGGAGCAGTACTTC. Amino acids: CASSTDPLREQYF.

The gene calls are TRBV11-2 and TRBJ2-7; D gene uncertain. V was clipped by 6 bases and J by 3 bases, with 12 bases between them. Per the germline V gene, CDR1 is SGHAT and CDR2 is FQNNGV. The CDR3 has 13 amino acids. CDR3 protein: CASSQAPFYEQYF. CDR3 coding DNA: TGTGCCAGCAGTCAGGCCCCTTTCTACGAGCAGTACTTC.

The chain is built from TRBV6-6 and TRBJ1-1; D is unresolved. There are 14 residues in the CDR3. Deletions cut 7 bases from V and 2 bases from J, with 14 bases between. Looked up from germline, CDR1 is MNHNY and CDR2 is SVGAGI (reference sequence). DNA for the CDR3: TGTGCCAGCATTACGGGAGGTCCAAACACTGAAGCTTTCTTT. Translation gives CASITGGPNTEAFF.

The V call is TRBV6-2 or TRBV6-3, the J call TRBJ1-1; tentative D call: TRBD1 (6 bases). CDR1 is MNHEY and CDR2 is SVGEGT in the germline V gene. The CDR3 length is 15 residues. V lost 1 base, J lost 5 bases, and 14 bases lay in between. CDR3 sequence: CASSYWRGARTEAFF. CDR3 DNA: TGTGCCAGCAGTTACTGGCGGGGGGCTCGAACTGAAGCTTTCTTT.

The rearrangement joins TRBV2 to TRBJ1-1, with D maybe TRBD1 (5 bases). CDR3 length: 13 amino acids. Per the germline V gene, CDR1 is SNHLY and CDR2 is FYNNEI. V was pared by 3 bases and J by 5 bases, with 10 bases between. The CDR3 reads CASSDRVSTEAFF. In DNA, the CDR3 is TGTGCCAGCAGTGACAGGGTTTCGACTGAAGCTTTCTTT.

The CDR3 region is CASSLGQGPGNIQYF. The CDR3 DNA sequence: TGTGCCAGCAGCCTGGGACAGGGTCCCGGAAACATTCAGTACTTC. The chain uses TRBV4-2 and TRBJ2-4, with TRBD1 identical over 9 bases. CDR1 and CDR2 (germline): LGHNA, YNFKEQ. This CDR3 region has 15 residues. V lost 4 bases and J lost 6; bases outside the gene matches: 7.

The chain carries TRBV5-4 and TRBJ1-6; 8 bases align to TRBD1. V lost 2 bases, J lost 7 bases, and 5 bases stayed unmatched. CDR3 size: 15 residues. Germline V gene sequence: CDR1 SGHNT, CDR2 YYREEE (reference sequence). The CDR3 protein is CASSLMTGVNSPLHF. CDR3 sequence (DNA): TGTGCCAGCAGCTTAATGACAGGGGTAAATTCACCCCTCCACTTT.

The chain couples TRBV19 to TRBJ2-7; the match to TRBD1 covers 11 bases. V dropped 8 bases and J dropped 4; count of bases not matched to a gene: 7. The CDR3 spans 14 residues. Germline V CDR1 and CDR2: LNHDA, SQIVND (reference sequence). Here the CDR3 DNA reads TGTGCCAGTCGCGGACAGGGGGCGAGGTACGAGCAGTACTTC. As protein: CASRGQGARYEQYF.

The chain uses TRBV19 and TRBJ1-3; 8 nucleotides line up with TRBD1. The V gene's germline CDR1 is LNHDA and CDR2 SQIVND (reference sequence). Trimming took 5 bases from V and 0 from J; bases not matched to a gene: 6. The CDR3 is 16 residues long. The CDR3 bases are TGTGCCAGTAGTCCTGGGACAGGTTTCTCTGGAAACACCATATATTTT. This translates into CASSPGTGFSGNTIYF.

The chain is built from TRBV11-3 and TRBJ2-2; the match to TRBD2 covers 13 bases. Trimming cost V 5 bases and J 6 bases; bases outside gene matches: 12. Germline CDR1 reads SGHNT; CDR2 reads YENEEA. The CDR3 length is 18 residues. DNA for the CDR3: TGTGCCAGCAGCCCCGGGACTAGCGGGATTGTGAGACCCGGGGAGCTGTTTTTT. It yields the protein CASSPGTSGIVRPGELFF.